The source of this TCR beta chain is a study of T cell repertoires in cytomegalovirus infection. As for the study in general: Shared public TCR beta signatures pointed to both CMV infection and a matching HLA type.

Points from the study as a whole: Of the TCR beta families, the public ones yielded a cumulative frequency that identified carriers of CMV plus the relevant HLA. HLA-C-restricted CMV clonotypes gave the most frequent clonotype in two of eight donors.

TCRdb used MiXCR to reprocess the reads, holding one entry per CDR3 protein. The data show around 630,000 distinct CDR3 sequences, roughly a quarter seen once. Comments on this clonotype: Its antigen is undetermined.

This CDR3 has 16 residues. Trimming stripped 6 bases from V and 8 bases from J, with 27 bases between. The V gene's germline CDR1 is DFQATT and CDR2 SNEGSKA (reference sequence). This chain links TRBV20-1 with TRBJ2-3; D possibly corresponds to TRBD2 (5 bases). This sequence originates from a human donor in good health (CMV status not recorded). Some clones in this sample may be carry-over from other donors' samples. Input material: CD8+ T cells from PBMCs. The CDR3 sequence is CSAPSRVGRVDGTQYF. Here the CDR3 DNA reads TGCAGTGCCCCCTCGAGGGTAGGGCGGGTCGATGGTACGCAGTATTTT.